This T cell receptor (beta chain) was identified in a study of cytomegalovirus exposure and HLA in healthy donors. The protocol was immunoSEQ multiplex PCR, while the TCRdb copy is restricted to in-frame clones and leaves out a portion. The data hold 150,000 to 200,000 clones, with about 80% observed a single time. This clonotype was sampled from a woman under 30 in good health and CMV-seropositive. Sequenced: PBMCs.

The DNA of the CDR3 is TGTGCCAGCAGTTTCAGGGGGGACTCCTACGAGCAGTACTTC. This gives the protein CASSFRGDSYEQYF. This sequence joins TRBV27 and TRBJ2-7; a possible D gene is TRBD1 (7 bases). The CDR3 has 14 amino acids. The ends were cut back, 3 bases at V and 0 bases at J, with 9 bases in the middle. CDR1 is MNHEY and CDR2 is SMNVEV in the germline V gene (reference sequence).